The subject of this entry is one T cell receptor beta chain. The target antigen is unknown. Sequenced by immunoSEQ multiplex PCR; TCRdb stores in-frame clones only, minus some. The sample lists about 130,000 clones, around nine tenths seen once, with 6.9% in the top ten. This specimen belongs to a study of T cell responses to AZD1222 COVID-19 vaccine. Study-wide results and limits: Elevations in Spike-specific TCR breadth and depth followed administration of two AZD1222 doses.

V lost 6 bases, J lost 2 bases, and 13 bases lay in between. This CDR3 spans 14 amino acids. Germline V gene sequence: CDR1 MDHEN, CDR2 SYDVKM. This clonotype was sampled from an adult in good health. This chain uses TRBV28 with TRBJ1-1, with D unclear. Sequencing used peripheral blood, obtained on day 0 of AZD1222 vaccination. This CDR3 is CASRPPGRNTEAFF. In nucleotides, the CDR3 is TGTGCCAGCAGACCTCCGGGCCGTAACACTGAAGCTTTCTTT.